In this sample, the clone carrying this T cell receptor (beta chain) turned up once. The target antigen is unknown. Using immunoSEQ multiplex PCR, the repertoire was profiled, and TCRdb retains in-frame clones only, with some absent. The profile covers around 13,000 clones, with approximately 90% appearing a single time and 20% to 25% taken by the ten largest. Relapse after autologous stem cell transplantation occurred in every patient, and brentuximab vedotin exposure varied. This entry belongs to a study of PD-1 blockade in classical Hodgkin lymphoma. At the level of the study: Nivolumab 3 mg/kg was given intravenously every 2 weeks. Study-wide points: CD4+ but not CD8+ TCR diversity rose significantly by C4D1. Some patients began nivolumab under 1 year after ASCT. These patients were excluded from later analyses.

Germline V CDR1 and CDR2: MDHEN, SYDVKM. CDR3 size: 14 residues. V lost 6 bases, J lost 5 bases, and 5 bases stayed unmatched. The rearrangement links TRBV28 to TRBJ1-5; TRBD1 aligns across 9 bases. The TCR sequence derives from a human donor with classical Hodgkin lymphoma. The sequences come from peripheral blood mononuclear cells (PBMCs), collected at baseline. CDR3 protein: CASRRQGDDQPQHF. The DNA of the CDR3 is TGTGCCAGCAGACGACAGGGGGACGATCAGCCCCAGCATTTT.